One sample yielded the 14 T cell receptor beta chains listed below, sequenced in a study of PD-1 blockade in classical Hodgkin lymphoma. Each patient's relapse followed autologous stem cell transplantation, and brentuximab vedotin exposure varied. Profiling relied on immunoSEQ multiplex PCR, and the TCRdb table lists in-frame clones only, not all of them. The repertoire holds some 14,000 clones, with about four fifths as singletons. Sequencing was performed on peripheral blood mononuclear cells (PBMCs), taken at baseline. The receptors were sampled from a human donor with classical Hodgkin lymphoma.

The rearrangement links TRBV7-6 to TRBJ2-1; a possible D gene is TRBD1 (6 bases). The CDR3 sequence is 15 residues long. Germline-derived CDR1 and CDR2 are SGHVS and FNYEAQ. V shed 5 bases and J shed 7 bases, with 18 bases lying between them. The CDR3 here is CASSRDIPRRNEQFF. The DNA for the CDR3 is TGTGCCAGCAGCCGGGACATCCCTAGGAGGAATGAGCAGTTCTTC.

As DNA, the CDR3 is TGCGCCAGCAGTCTCAGCGGGGGGGCGGAGACCCAGTACTTC. The encoded protein is CASSLSGGAETQYF. This chain joins TRBV5-1 and TRBJ2-5, with 10 bases matching TRBD2. Germline CDR1 reads SGHRS; CDR2 reads YFSETQ. The CDR3 is 14 residues long. V shed 5 bases, J shed 5 bases, and the junction held 6 bases outside the gene matches.

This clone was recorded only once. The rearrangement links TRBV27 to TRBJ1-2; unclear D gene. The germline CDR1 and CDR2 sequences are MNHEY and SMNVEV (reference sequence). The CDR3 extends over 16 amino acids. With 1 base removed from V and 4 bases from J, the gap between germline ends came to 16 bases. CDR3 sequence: CASSLWVGIGPYGYTF. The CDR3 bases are TGTGCCAGCAGTTTATGGGTAGGGATTGGTCCCTATGGCTACACCTTC.

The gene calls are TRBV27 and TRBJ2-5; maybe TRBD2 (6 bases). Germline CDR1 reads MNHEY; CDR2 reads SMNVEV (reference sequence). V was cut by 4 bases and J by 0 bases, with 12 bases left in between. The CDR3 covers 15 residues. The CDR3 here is CASSSRGRNQETQYF. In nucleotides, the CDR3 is TGTGCCAGCAGTTCCCGGGGGAGGAACCAAGAGACCCAGTACTTC.

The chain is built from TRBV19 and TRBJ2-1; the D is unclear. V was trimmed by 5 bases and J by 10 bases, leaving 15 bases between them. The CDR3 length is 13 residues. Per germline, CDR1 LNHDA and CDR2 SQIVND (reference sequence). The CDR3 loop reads CASSAYPSGEQFF. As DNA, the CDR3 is TGTGCCAGTAGTGCCTACCCCTCTGGAGAGCAGTTCTTC.

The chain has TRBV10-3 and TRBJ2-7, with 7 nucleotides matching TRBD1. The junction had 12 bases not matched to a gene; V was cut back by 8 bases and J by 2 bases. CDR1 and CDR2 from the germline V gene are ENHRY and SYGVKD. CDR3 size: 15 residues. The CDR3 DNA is TGTGCCATCCAGGGACAGATAACAGTTCCCTACGAGCAGTACTTC. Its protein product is CAIQGQITVPYEQYF.

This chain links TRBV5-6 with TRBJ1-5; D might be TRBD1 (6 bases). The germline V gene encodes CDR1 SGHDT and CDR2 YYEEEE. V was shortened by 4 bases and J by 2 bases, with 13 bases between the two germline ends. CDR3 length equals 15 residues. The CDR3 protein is CASSLRGTGNQPQHF. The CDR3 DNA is TGTGCCAGCAGCCTCAGGGGCACGGGCAATCAGCCCCAGCATTTT.

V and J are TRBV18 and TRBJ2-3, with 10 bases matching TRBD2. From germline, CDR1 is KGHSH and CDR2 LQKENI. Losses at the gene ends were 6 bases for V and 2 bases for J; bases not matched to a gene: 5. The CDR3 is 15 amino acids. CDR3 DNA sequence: TGTGCCAGCTCGGTGGGACTAGCGAACACAGATACGCAGTATTTT. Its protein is CASSVGLANTDTQYF.

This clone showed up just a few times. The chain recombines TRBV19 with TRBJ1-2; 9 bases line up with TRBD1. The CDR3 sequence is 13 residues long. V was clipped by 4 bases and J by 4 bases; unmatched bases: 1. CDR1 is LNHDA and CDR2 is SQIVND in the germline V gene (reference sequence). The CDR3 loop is CASSRDRAYGYTF. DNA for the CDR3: TGTGCCAGTAGTAGGGACAGGGCCTATGGCTACACCTTC.

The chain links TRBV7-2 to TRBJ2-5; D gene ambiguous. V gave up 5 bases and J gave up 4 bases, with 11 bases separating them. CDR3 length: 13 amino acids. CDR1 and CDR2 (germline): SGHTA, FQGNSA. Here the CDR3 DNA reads TGTGCCAGCAGCCCCCCCCCAGGAGAGACCCAGTACTTC. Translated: CASSPPPGETQYF.

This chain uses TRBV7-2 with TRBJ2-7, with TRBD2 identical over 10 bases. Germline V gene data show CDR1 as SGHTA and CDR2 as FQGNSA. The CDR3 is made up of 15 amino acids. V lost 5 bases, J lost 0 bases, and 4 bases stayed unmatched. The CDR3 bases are TGTGCCAGCAGCCCAAGCGGGGGGGCCTCCTACGAGCAGTACTTC. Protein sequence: CASSPSGGASYEQYF. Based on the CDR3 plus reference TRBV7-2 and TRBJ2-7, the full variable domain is GAGVSQSPSNKVTEKGKDVELRCDPISGHTALYWYRQSLGQGLEFLIYFQGNSAPDKSGLPSDRFSAERTGGSVSTLTIQRTQQEDSAVYLCASSPSGGASYEQYFGPGTRLTVT.

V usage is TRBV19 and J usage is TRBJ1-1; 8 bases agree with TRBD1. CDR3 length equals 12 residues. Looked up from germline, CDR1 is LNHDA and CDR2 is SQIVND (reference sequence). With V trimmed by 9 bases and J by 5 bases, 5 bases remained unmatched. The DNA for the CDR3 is TGTGCCAGCAGGACAGGGAAAACTGAAGCTTTCTTT. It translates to CASRTGKTEAFF.

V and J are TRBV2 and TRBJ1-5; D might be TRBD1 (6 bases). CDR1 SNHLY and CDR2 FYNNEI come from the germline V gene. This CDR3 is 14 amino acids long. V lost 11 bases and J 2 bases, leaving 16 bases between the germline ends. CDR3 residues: CASTGQLGNQPQHF. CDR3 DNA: TGTGCCTCGACCGGACAGCTTGGCAATCAGCCCCAGCATTTT.

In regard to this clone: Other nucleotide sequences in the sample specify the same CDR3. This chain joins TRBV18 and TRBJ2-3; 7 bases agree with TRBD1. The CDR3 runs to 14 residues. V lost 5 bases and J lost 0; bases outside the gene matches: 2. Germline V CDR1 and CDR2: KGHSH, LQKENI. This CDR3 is CASSRQGSTDTQYF. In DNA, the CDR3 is TGTGCCAGCTCAAGACAGGGCAGCACAGATACGCAGTATTTT.